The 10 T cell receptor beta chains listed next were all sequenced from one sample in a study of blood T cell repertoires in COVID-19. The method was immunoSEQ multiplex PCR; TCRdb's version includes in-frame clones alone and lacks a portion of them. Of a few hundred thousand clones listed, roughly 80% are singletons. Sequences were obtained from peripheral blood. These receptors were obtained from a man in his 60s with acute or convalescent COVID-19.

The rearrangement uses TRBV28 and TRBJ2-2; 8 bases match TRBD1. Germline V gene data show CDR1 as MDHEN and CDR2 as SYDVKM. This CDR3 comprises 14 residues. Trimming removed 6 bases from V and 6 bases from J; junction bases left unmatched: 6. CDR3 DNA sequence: TGTGCCAGCAGCCGGACAGGGTCCCCCGGGGAGCTGTTTTTT. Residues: CASSRTGSPGELFF.

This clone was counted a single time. CDR3 nucleotide sequence: TGCGCCAGCAGCTTGGGTAGCGGGGGAAAACAAGAGACCCAGTACTTC. Encoded protein: CASSLGSGGKQETQYF. The V and J genes are TRBV5-1 and TRBJ2-5, with 9 bases identical to TRBD2. Germline assignment: CDR1 SGHRS and CDR2 YFSETQ. Germline trimming cut 0 bases from V and 2 bases from J; bases unmatched to any gene: 5. This CDR3 comprises 16 residues.

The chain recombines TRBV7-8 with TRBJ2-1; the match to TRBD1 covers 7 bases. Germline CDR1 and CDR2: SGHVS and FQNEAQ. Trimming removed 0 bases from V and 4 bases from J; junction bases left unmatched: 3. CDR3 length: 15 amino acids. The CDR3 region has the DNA TGTGCCAGCAGCTTAGCGGGACAGAATTACAATGAGCAGTTCTTC. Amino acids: CASSLAGQNYNEQFF.

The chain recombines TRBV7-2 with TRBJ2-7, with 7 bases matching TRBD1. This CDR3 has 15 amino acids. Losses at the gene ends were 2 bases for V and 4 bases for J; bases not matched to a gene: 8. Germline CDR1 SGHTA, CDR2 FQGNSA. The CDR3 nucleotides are TGTGCCAGCAGCTTAACCCCGGGACAGCCATACGAGCAGTACTTC. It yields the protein CASSLTPGQPYEQYF. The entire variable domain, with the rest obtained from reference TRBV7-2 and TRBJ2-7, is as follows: GAGVSQSPSNKVTEKGKDVELRCDPISGHTALYWYRQSLGQGLEFLIYFQGNSAPDKSGLPSDRFSAERTGGSVSTLTIQRTQQEDSAVYLCASSLTPGQPYEQYFGPGTRLTVT.

Here the CDR3 DNA reads TGTGCCAGCAGCGGGACAGGGGTCGGGGAGACCCAGTACTTC. Amino acids: CASSGTGVGETQYF. The J gene is TRBJ2-5, the V gene TRBV4-2; 10 nucleotides align to TRBD1. With V trimmed by 5 bases and J by 5 bases, 5 bases remained unmatched. The CDR3 extends over 14 amino acids. Looked up from germline, CDR1 is LGHNA and CDR2 is YNFKEQ.

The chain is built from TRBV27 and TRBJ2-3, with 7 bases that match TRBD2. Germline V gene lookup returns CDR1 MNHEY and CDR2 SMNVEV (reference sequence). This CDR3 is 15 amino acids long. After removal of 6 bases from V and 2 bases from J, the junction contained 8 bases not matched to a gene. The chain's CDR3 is CASRPGTTYTDTQYF. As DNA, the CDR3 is TGTGCCAGCAGACCCGGGACTACCTACACAGATACGCAGTATTTT.

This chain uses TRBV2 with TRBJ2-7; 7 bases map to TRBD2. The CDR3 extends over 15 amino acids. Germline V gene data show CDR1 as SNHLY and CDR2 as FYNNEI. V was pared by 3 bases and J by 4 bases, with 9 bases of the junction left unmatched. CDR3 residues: CASSEGRGGVYEQYF. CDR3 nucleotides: TGTGCCAGCAGTGAGGGACGGGGAGGGGTATACGAGCAGTACTTC.

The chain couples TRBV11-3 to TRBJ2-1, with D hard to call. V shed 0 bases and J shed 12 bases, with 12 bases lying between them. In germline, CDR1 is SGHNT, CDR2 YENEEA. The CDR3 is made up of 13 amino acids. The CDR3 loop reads CASSLDRSAAQFF. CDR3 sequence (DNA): TGTGCCAGCAGCTTAGATAGGAGTGCAGCGCAGTTCTTC.

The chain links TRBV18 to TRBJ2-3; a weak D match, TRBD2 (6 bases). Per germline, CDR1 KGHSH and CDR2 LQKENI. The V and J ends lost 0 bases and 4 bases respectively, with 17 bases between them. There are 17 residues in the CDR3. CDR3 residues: CASSPPRDSNPADTQYF. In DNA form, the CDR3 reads TGTGCCAGCTCACCACCTCGGGACTCAAACCCCGCAGATACGCAGTATTTT.

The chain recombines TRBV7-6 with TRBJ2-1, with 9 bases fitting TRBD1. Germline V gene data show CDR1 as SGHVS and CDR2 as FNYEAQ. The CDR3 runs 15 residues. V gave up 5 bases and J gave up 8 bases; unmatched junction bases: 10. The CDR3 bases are TGTGCCAGCAGCGCCGGGACAGGGCGGTGGGATGAGCAGTTCTTC. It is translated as CASSAGTGRWDEQFF. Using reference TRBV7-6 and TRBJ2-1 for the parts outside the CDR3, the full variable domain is GAGVSQSPRYKVTKRGQDVALRCDPISGHVSLYWYRQALGQGPEFLTYFNYEAQQDKSGLPNDRFSAERPEGSISTLTIQRTEQRDSAMYRCASSAGTGRWDEQFFGPGTRLTVL.